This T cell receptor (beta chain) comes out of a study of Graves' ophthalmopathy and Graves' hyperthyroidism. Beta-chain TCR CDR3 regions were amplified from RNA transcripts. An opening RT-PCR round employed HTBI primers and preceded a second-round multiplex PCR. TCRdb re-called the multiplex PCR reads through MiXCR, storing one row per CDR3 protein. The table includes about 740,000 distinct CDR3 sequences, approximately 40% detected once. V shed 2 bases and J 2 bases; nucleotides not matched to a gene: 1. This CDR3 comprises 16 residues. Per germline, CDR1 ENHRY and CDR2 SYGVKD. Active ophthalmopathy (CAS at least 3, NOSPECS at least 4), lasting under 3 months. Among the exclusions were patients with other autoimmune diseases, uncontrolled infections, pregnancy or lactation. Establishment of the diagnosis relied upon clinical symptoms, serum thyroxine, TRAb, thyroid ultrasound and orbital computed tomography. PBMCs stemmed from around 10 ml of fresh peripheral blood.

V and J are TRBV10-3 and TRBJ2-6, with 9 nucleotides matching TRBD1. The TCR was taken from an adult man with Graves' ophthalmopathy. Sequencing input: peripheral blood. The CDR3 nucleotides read TGTGCCATCAGTGAGGGACAGGGGACTGGGGCCAACGTCCTGACTTTC. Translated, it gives CAISEGQGTGANVLTF.